This T cell receptor beta chain was identified in a study of technical replicates of blood from several donors. Profiled with immunoSEQ multiplex PCR; TCRdb holds only in-frame clones, not every one. The sample consists of approximately 75,000 clones, around 97% of them appearing once. Germline assignment: CDR1 WNHNN and CDR2 SYGVQD (reference sequence). The J segment lost 0 bases and the V segment lost 1 base, leaving 4 bases of the junction unmatched. This CDR3 contains 16 residues. The chain employs TRBV10-1 and TRBJ2-3; 7 bases fit TRBD2. The sample consisted of T cells isolated from PBMCs. The receptor's source is a human donor in good health. Here the CDR3 reads CASSEWGGPSTDTQYF. CDR3 bases: TGCGCCAGCAGTGAGTGGGGAGGGCCTAGCACAGATACGCAGTATTTT.